This T cell receptor (beta chain) stems from a study of CD8+ T cells in alopecia areata. About the study: Tofacitinib administration persisted for 6 to 18 months, succeeded by 6 months off drug.

In alopecia areata patients, both lesional scalp punch biopsies and peripheral blood were collected. Extracted from the samples, RNA was reverse transcribed into cDNA to serve as the sequencing template. Profiled with immunoSEQ multiplex PCR; TCRdb holds only in-frame clones, not every one. This table holds 100,000 to 150,000 clones, 49% found once. Germline lookup yields CDR1 MNHEY and CDR2 SVGAGI. The V segment lost 4 bases and the J segment 5 bases; nucleotides outside the gene matches: 6. CDR3 length equals 14 residues. This receptor was identified in a human donor with alopecia areata. This chain uses TRBV6-5 with TRBJ2-7; 9 bases fit TRBD1. The material sequenced was CD8+ T cells sorted from blood, taken at week 0. Here the CDR3 DNA reads TGTGCCAGCAGTTCCGGGACAGGGAGCGACGAGCAGTACTTC. Amino acid sequence: CASSSGTGSDEQYF.